The next 22 T cell receptor beta chains were all read from a single sample in a study of PD-1 blockade in classical Hodgkin lymphoma. Sequencing was performed with immunoSEQ multiplex PCR; in TCRdb, only in-frame clones are kept and a portion is missing. This table has roughly 41,000 clones, almost 90% appearing once. Every patient relapsed after autologous stem cell transplantation, and brentuximab vedotin exposure varied. The sequenced sample was peripheral blood mononuclear cells (PBMCs), obtained before the second cycle of nivolumab. These receptors all stem from a human donor with classical Hodgkin lymphoma.

The V call is TRBV5-1, the J call TRBJ1-1, with D unresolved. The germline gives CDR1 SGHRS, CDR2 YFSETQ. The CDR3 length is 13 residues. V lost 4 bases and J lost 1, with 8 bases in between. The CDR3 reads CASSAPPNTEAFF. CDR3 coding DNA: TGCGCCAGCAGCGCCCCCCCGAACACTGAAGCTTTCTTT.

This clone was recorded once. The CDR3 region is CASSQALLGVREQFF. In DNA, the CDR3 is TGCGCCAGCAGCCAGGCACTTTTAGGAGTGCGTGAGCAGTTCTTC. The rearrangement uses TRBV4-1 and TRBJ2-1, with unresolved D. The germline CDR1 and CDR2 sequences are MGHRA and YSYEKL. This CDR3 comprises 15 residues. V was shortened by 3 bases and J by 9 bases, with 18 bases between the two germline ends.

This clone was picked up one time. The V and J genes are TRBV9 and TRBJ2-1; no clear D gene. The germline V gene encodes CDR1 SGDLS and CDR2 YYNGEE. The CDR3 length is 15 residues. The germline V and J ends were trimmed by 0 bases and 1 base, with 8 bases remaining between them. The CDR3 coding sequence is TGTGCCAGCAGCGTAGGGATTAAGTCCTACAATGAGCAGTTCTTC. Translating it yields CASSVGIKSYNEQFF.

The chain employs TRBV28 and TRBJ1-5; no firm D call. There are 12 residues in the CDR3. The germline V and J ends were trimmed by 5 bases and 4 bases, with 6 bases remaining between them. Germline-derived CDR1 and CDR2 are MDHEN and SYDVKM. DNA for the CDR3: TGTGCCAGCAGTCCTGTAAATCAGCCCCAGCATTTT. Amino acid sequence: CASSPVNQPQHF.

The chain is built from TRBV29-1 and TRBJ2-7; the D is unclear. Trimming stripped 0 bases from V and 6 bases from J, with 6 bases between. CDR3 length equals 11 residues. The germline V gene has CDR1 SQVTM and CDR2 ANQGSEA. CDR3 residues: CSVEDLTEQYF. In nucleotides, the CDR3 is TGCAGCGTTGAAGATCTAACCGAGCAGTACTTC.

CDR3 region: CASSSLGGFLYEQYF. CDR3 DNA: TGTGCCAGCAGCTCCCTGGGGGGTTTTCTCTACGAGCAGTACTTC. The gene calls are TRBV7-9 and TRBJ2-7, with D perhaps matching TRBD2 (6 bases). Germline lookup yields CDR1 SEHNR and CDR2 FQNEAQ (reference sequence). The CDR3 totals 15 residues. Trimming stripped 4 bases from V and 3 bases from J, with 16 bases between.

J is TRBJ2-7 and V is TRBV7-8, with TRBD1 identical over 10 bases. J lost 3 bases, V lost 10 bases, and 9 bases had no gene match. CDR1 SGHVS and CDR2 FQNEAQ come from the germline V gene. The CDR3 runs 14 residues. The CDR3 nucleotides are TGTGCCATTTCAGACGGGACAGGGGACTACGAGCAGTACTTC. Translating it yields CAISDGTGDYEQYF.

The CDR3 loop reads CASSRTTVVDEQFF. For the CDR3, the DNA is TGTGCCAGCAGCCGGACAACGGTAGTGGATGAGCAGTTCTTC. The chain has TRBV5-4 and TRBJ2-1; D is possibly TRBD1 (5 bases). The germline V and J ends were trimmed by 4 bases and 8 bases, with 16 bases remaining between them. CDR1 and CDR2 from the germline V gene are SGHNT and YYREEE (reference sequence). This CDR3 is built from 14 residues.

This clone was detected only once. The rearrangement joins TRBV18 to TRBJ2-7; 11 nucleotides agree with TRBD1. V lost 3 bases to trimming and J lost 5 bases; unmatched junction nucleotides: 3. The CDR3 has 14 amino acids. Germline V gene sequence: CDR1 KGHSH, CDR2 LQKENI. The DNA for the CDR3 is TGTGCCAGCTCACCCGGGGACAGGGGGGACGAGCAGTACTTC. Protein: CASSPGDRGDEQYF.

The CDR3 sequence is CASSVRGNTEAFF. CDR3 DNA sequence: TGTGCCAGCAGTGTTAGGGGGAACACTGAAGCTTTCTTT. This chain uses TRBV6-4 with TRBJ1-1; TRBD1 might be the D (5 bases). Germline V gene lookup returns CDR1 MRHNA and CDR2 SNTAGT. This CDR3 has 13 residues. The ends were cut back, 4 bases at V and 1 base at J, with 7 bases in the middle.

The J gene is TRBJ2-3, the V gene TRBV6-5; D is possibly TRBD1 (6 bases). Looked up from germline, CDR1 is MNHEY and CDR2 is SVGAGI. Trimming pared 5 bases from V and 6 bases from J, leaving 12 bases between. The length of the CDR3 is 13 residues. CDR3 nucleotide sequence: TGTGCCAGCAGTCCACAGGGCCCCGATACGCAGTATTTT. It is translated as CASSPQGPDTQYF.

V gene TRBV30 combines with J gene TRBJ1-1; weak D call: TRBD1 (5 bases). The length of the CDR3 is 13 residues. Germline CDR1 and CDR2: GTSNPN and SVGIG (reference sequence). V gave up 4 bases and J gave up 1 base, with 10 bases separating them. In DNA form, the CDR3 reads TGTGCCTGGACAGGGCGACAGAACACTGAAGCTTTCTTT. Protein product: CAWTGRQNTEAFF.

The chain employs TRBV2 and TRBJ2-7; 9 bases match TRBD2. The V segment lost 6 bases and the J segment 4 bases; nucleotides outside the gene matches: 10. CDR1 and CDR2 (germline): SNHLY, FYNNEI. The CDR3 loop spans 15 amino acids. The CDR3 DNA reads as TGTGCCAGCAGCCCTTCTAGCGGGATTCGGTACGAGCAGTACTTC. This codes for CASSPSSGIRYEQYF.

The gene calls are TRBV9 and TRBJ1-1, with D perhaps TRBD1 (5 bases). This CDR3 has 14 amino acids. V was pared by 3 bases and J by 4 bases, with 13 bases between. CDR1 is SGDLS, CDR2 YYNGEE, per germline. CDR3 coding DNA: TGTGCCAGCAGCGCCCCCGGGGACCTCACTGAAGCTTTCTTT. Protein product: CASSAPGDLTEAFF.

The V gene is TRBV2, the J gene TRBJ2-5, with D unclear. CDR1 and CDR2 (germline): SNHLY, FYNNEI. Trimming took 8 bases from V and 3 from J, leaving 13 bases between them. This CDR3 contains 13 residues. The CDR3 nucleotides read TGTGCCAGCGGAGCCCCGCTAGAAGAGACCCAGTACTTC. Protein: CASGAPLEETQYF.

The rearrangement links TRBV28 to TRBJ1-4; TRBD1 matches 9 bases. The CDR3 is made up of 15 amino acids. Germline lookup yields CDR1 MDHEN and CDR2 SYDVKM. Trimming cost V 4 bases and J 5 bases; bases outside gene matches: 5. The CDR3 bases are TGTGCCAGCAGTTCCACAGGGGGCGCGAATGAAAAACTGTTTTTT. It yields the protein CASSSTGGANEKLFF.

V and J are TRBV25-1 and TRBJ1-2, with D possibly TRBD1 on 6 matching bases. V shed 8 bases and J shed 4 bases, with 14 bases lying between them. The CDR3 runs 13 residues. The germline V gene has CDR1 MGHDK and CDR2 SYGVNS. CDR3 protein: CASGGQGGYGYTF. CDR3 in DNA: TGTGCCAGCGGGGGGCAGGGAGGCTATGGCTACACCTTC.

The chain links TRBV10-1 to TRBJ1-5, with D maybe TRBD1 (5 bases). This CDR3 is 12 amino acids long. Germline V CDR1 and CDR2: WNHNN, SYGVQD (reference sequence). The V gene lost 5 bases and the J gene lost 8 bases, with 10 bases spanning the gap. The CDR3 nucleotides read TGCGCCAGCAGTTCGGGGGACGAGCCCCAGCATTTT. Translated, it gives CASSSGDEPQHF.

V is TRBV2 and J is TRBJ2-2; D is ambiguous. The germline V gene encodes CDR1 SNHLY and CDR2 FYNNEI. The CDR3 is 12 residues long. V was pared by 8 bases and J by 4 bases, with 8 bases between. In DNA, the CDR3 is TGTGCCAGCCGTACGCGCACCGGGGAGCTGTTTTTT. It encodes CASRTRTGELFF.

The chain uses TRBV27 and TRBJ1-2, with D maybe TRBD1 (6 bases). Per the germline V gene, CDR1 is MNHEY and CDR2 is SMNVEV (reference sequence). The CDR3 covers 13 residues. Trimming removed 2 bases from V and 8 bases from J, with 12 bases in between. In DNA, the CDR3 is TGTGCCAGCAGTTTAAGTCAGGGGAGAGGCTACACCTTC. Its translation is CASSLSQGRGYTF.

This clone was seen a single time. This chain joins TRBV29-1 and TRBJ2-7, with TRBD2 identical over 7 bases. The V gene's germline CDR1 is SQVTM and CDR2 ANQGSEA. The V segment lost 6 bases and the J segment 5 bases; nucleotides outside the gene matches: 4. The length of the CDR3 is 11 residues. The DNA for the CDR3 is TGCAGCGTGGAGACTAGCCACGAGCAGTACTTC. Its translation: CSVETSHEQYF.

The V call is TRBV10-3, the J call TRBJ2-2; TRBD2 matches at 12 bases. Germline-derived CDR1 and CDR2 are ENHRY and SYGVKD. The CDR3 runs to 16 residues. J gave up 5 bases and V 9 bases, and 10 bases lay outside the gene matches. The CDR3 region is CAISAQGLAGTGELFF. DNA of the CDR3: TGTGCCATTTCGGCCCAGGGACTAGCGGGTACCGGGGAGCTGTTTTTT.